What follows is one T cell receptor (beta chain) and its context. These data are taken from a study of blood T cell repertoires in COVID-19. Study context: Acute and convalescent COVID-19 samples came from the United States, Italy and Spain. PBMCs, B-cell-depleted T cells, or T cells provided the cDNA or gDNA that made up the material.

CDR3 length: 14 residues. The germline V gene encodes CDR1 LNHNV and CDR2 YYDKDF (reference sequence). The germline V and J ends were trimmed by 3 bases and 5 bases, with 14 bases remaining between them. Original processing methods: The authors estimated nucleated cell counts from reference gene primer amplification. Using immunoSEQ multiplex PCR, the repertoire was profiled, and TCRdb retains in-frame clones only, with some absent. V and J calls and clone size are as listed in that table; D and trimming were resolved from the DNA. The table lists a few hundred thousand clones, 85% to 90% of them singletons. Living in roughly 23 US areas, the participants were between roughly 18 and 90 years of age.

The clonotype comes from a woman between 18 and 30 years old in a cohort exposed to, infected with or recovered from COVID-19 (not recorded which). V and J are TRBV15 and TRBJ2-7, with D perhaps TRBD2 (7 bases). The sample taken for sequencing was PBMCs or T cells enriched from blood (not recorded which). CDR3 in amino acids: CATSRGEGGDEQYF. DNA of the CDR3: TGTGCCACCAGCAGGGGAGAAGGGGGGGACGAGCAGTACTTC.